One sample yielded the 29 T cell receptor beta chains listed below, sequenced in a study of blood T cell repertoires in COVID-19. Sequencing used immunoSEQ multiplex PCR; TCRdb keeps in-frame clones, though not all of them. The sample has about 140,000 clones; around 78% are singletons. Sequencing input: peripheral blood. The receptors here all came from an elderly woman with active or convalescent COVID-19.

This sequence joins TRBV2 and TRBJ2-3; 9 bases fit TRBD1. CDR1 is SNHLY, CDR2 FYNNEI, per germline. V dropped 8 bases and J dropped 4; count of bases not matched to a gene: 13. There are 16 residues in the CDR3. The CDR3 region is CASDRPDRGFSDTQYF. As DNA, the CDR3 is TGTGCCAGCGATAGACCGGACAGGGGTTTCTCAGATACGCAGTATTTT.

The CDR3 coding sequence is TGTGCCAGCAGTTCCAAAGCGGGGGGGCTTTCCTACAATGAGCAGTTCTTC. Protein product: CASSSKAGGLSYNEQFF. V is TRBV28 and J is TRBJ2-1; 10 bases are shared with TRBD2. V lost 4 bases to trimming and J lost 1 base; unmatched junction nucleotides: 7. Germline assignment: CDR1 MDHEN and CDR2 SYDVKM. The CDR3 spans 17 residues.

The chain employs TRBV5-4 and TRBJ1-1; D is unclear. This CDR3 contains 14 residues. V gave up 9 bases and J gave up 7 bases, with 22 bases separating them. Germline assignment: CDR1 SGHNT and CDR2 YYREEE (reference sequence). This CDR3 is CANSHQRGQIEAFF. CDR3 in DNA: TGTGCCAACAGTCACCAGCGCGGGCAGATTGAAGCTTTCTTT.

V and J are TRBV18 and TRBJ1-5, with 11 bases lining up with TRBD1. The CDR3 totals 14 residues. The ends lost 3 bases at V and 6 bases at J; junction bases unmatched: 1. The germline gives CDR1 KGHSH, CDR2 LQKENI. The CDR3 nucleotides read TGTGCCAGCTCACCGGACAGGGGGCTTCAGCCCCAGCATTTT. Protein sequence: CASSPDRGLQPQHF.

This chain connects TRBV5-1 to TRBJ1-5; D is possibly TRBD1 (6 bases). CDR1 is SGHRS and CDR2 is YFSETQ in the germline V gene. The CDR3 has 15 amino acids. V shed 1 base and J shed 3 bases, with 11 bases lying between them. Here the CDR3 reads CASSLRGGFNQPQHF. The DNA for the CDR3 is TGCGCCAGCAGCTTGAGGGGGGGATTCAATCAGCCCCAGCATTTT.

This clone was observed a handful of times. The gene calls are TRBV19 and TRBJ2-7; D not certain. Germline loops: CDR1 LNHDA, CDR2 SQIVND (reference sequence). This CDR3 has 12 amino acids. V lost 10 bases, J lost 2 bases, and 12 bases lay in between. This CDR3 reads CATTSVAYEQYF. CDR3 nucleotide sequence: TGTGCCACCACCTCGGTCGCCTACGAGCAGTACTTC.

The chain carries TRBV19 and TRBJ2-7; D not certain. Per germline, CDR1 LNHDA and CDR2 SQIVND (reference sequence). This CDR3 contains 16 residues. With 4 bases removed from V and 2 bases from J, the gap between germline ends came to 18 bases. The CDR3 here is CASSNTGDVATYEQYF. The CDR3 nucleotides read TGTGCCAGTAGTAATACTGGAGACGTCGCCACCTACGAGCAGTACTTC.

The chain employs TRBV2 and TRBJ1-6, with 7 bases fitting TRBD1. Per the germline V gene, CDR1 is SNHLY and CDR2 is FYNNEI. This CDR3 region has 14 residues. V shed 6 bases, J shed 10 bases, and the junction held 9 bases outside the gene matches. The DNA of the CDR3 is TGTGCCAGCAGATTAACAGGGGAAGGATCACCCCTCCACTTT. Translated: CASRLTGEGSPLHF.

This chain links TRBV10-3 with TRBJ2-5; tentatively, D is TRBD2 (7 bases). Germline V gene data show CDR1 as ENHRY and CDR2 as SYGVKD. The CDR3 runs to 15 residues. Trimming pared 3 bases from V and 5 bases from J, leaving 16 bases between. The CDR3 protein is CAISDPKAGAETQYF. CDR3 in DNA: TGTGCCATCAGTGACCCTAAGGCGGGGGCGGAGACCCAGTACTTC.

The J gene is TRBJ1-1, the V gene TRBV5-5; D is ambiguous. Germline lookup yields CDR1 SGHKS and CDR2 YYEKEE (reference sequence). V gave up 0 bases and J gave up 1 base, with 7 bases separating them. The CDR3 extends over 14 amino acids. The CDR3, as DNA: TGTGCCAGCAGCTTGGCTTATTCGAACACTGAAGCTTTCTTT. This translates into CASSLAYSNTEAFF.

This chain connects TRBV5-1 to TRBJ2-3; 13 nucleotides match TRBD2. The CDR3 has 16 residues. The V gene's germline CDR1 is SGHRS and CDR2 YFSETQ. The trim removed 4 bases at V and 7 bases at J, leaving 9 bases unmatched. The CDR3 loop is CASSMQTSGGSNTQYF. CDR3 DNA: TGCGCCAGCAGCATGCAGACTAGCGGGGGGAGTAATACGCAGTATTTT.

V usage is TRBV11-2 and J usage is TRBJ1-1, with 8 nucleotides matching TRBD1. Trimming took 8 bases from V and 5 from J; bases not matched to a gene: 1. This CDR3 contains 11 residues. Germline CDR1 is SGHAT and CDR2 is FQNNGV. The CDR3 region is CASHRGTEAFF. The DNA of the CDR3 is TGTGCCAGCCACAGGGGGACTGAAGCTTTCTTT.

The CDR3, as DNA: TGTGCCAGCAGCCAAGAACTAGGGTACGAAAAACTGTTTTTT. Its protein product is CASSQELGYEKLFF. The V gene is TRBV4-2, the J gene TRBJ1-4; D is uncertain. This CDR3 comprises 14 residues. V lost 0 bases and J lost 8, with 10 bases in between. Germline lookup yields CDR1 LGHNA and CDR2 YNFKEQ.

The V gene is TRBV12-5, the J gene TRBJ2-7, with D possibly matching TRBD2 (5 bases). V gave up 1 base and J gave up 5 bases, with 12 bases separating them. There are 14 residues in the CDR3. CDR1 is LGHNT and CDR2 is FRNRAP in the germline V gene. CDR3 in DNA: TGTGCTAGTGGTTTGGCAACGGGGTTTAACGAGCAGTACTTC. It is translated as CASGLATGFNEQYF.

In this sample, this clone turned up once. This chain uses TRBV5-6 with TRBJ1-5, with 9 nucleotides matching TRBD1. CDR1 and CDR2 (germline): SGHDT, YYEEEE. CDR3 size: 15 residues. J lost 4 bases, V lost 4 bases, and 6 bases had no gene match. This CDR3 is CASSRTGALNQPQHF. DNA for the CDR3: TGTGCCAGCAGCCGGACAGGGGCCCTTAATCAGCCCCAGCATTTT. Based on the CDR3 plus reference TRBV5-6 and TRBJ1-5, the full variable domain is DAGVTQSPTHLIKTRGQQVTLRCSPKSGHDTVSWYQQALGQGPQFIFQYYEEEERQRGNFPDRFSGHQFPNYSSELNVNALLLGDSALYLCASSRTGALNQPQHFGDGTRLSIL.

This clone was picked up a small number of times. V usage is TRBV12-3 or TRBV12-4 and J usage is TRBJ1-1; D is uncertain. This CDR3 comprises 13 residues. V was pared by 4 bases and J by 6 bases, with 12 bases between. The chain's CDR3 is CASSSGLISEAFF. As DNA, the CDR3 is TGTGCCAGCAGTTCGGGGTTGATCTCTGAAGCTTTCTTT.

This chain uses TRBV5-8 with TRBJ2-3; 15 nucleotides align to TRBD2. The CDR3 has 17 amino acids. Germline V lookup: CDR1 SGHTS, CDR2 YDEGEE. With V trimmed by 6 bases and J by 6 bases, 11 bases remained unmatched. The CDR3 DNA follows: TGTGCCAGCACCCTAGGACTAGCGGGGGGGCCAAGGGATACGCAGTATTTT. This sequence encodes CASTLGLAGGPRDTQYF.

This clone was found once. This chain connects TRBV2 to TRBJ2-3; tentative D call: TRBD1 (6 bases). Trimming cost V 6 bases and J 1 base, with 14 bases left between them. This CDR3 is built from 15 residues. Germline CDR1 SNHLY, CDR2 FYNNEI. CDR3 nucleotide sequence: TGTGCCAGCAGACGACAGGTATCTGGCACAGATACGCAGTATTTT. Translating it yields CASRRQVSGTDTQYF.

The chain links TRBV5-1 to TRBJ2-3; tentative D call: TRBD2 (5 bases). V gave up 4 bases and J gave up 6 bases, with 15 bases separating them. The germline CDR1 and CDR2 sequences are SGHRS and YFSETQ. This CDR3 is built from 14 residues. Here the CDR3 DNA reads TGCGCCAGCAGCCCGGGTCGGGGTATGGATACGCAGTATTTT. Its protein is CASSPGRGMDTQYF.

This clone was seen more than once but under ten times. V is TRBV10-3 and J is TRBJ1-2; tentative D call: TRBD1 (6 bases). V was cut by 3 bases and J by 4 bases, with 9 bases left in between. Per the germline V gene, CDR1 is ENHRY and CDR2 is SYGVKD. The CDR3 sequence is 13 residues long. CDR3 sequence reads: CAISEGQSYGYTF. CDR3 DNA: TGTGCCATCAGTGAAGGACAGAGCTATGGCTACACCTTC.

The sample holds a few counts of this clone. CDR3 protein: CASSSPGQGPEQYF. As DNA, the CDR3 is TGTGCCAGCAGCTCCCCGGGACAGGGCCCAGAGCAGTACTTC. This chain uses TRBV5-4 with TRBJ2-7, with 9 bases aligning to TRBD1. Trimming removed 3 bases from V and 7 bases from J; junction bases left unmatched: 8. The germline V gene has CDR1 SGHNT and CDR2 YYREEE (reference sequence). The CDR3 consists of 14 residues.

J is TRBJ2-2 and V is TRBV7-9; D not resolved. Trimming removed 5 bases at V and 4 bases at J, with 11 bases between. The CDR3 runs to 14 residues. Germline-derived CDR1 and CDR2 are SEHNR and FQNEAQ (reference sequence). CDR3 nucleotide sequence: TGTGCCAGCAGCCCAGGTTCTTCCACCGGGGAGCTGTTTTTT. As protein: CASSPGSSTGELFF.

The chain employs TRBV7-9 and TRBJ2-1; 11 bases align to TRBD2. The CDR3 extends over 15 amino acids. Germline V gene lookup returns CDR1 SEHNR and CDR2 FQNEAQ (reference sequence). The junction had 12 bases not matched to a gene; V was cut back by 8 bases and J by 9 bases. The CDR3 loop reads CASLGPIAGGTEQFF. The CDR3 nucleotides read TGTGCCAGCTTAGGGCCAATAGCGGGGGGGACTGAGCAGTTCTTC.

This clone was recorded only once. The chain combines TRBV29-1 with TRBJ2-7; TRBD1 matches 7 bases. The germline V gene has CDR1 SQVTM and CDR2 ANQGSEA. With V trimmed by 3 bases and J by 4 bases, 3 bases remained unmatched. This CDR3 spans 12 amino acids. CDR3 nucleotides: TGCAGCGTTGAGCTACAGGGGTACGAGCAGTACTTC. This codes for CSVELQGYEQYF.

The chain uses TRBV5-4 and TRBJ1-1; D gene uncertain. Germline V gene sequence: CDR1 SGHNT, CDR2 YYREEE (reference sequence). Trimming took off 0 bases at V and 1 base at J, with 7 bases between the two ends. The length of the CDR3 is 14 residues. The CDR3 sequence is CASSLERGNTEAFF. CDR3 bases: TGTGCCAGCAGCTTGGAACGGGGGAACACTGAAGCTTTCTTT.

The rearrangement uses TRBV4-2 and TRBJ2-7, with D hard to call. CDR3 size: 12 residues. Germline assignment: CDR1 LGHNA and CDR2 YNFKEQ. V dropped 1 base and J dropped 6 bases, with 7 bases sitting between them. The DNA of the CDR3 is TGTGCCAGCAGCCAAGGTTTGCGCGAGCAGTACTTC. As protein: CASSQGLREQYF.

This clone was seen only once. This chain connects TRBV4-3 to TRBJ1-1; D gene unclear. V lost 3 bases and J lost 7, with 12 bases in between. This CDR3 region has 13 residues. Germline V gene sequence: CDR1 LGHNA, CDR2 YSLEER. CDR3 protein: CASSHSRSVEAFF. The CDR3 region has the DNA TGCGCCAGCAGCCATTCGAGATCTGTTGAAGCTTTCTTT.

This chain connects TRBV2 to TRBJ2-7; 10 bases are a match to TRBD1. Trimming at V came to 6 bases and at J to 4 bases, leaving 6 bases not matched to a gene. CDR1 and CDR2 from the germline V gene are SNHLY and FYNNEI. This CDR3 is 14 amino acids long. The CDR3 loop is CASSGTGVLYEQYF. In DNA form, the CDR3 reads TGTGCCAGCAGCGGGACAGGGGTCCTATACGAGCAGTACTTC.

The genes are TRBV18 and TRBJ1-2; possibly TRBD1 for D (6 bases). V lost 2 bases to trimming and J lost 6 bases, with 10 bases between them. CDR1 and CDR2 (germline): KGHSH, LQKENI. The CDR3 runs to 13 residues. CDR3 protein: CASSPSTGHGYTF. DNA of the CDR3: TGTGCCAGCTCACCAAGTACAGGGCATGGCTACACCTTC.